This T cell receptor beta chain was documented in a study of PD-L1 blockade in urothelial cancer. Study-level points and caveats: Blood TCR clonality below the median before treatment was a predictor of better survival.

Time point defined: peripheral blood 6 weeks after treatment start. Patient sample counts ranged from 1 to 8, pretreatment and on-treatment. Profiling relied on immunoSEQ multiplex PCR, and the TCRdb table lists in-frame clones only, not all of them. Among approximately 28,000 clones, about 85% were seen once, and the ten largest hold almost 3%. The CDR3 is 16 amino acids. Germline CDR1 and CDR2: LNHDA and SQIVND (reference sequence). The V end was cut by 0 bases, the J end by 0 bases, with 10 bases between. In the case of this clone: The antigen is not known.

The V and J genes are TRBV19 and TRBJ2-3; maybe TRBD2 (6 bases). The source material was PBMCs, sampled around atezolizumab (anti-PD-L1) treatment. This receptor was obtained from an older man with urothelial cancer. CDR3: CASSIDLSGSTDTQYF. CDR3 nucleotides: TGTGCCAGTAGTATAGATCTAAGCGGGAGCACAGATACGCAGTATTTT. Full variable domain (outside the CDR3, taken from reference TRBV19 and TRBJ2-3): DGGITQSPKYLFRKEGQNVTLSCEQNLNHDAMYWYRQDPGQGLRLIYYSQIVNDFQKGDIAEGYSVSREKKESFPLTVTSAQKNPTAFYLCASSIDLSGSTDTQYFGPGTRLTVL.